This TCR beta chain is drawn from a study of cytomegalovirus exposure and HLA in healthy donors. About the study: In an earlier analysis, almost 120 million unique TCR beta sequences were found from approximately 170 million T cells. Study results and limitations: Presence/absence analyses took donor sequencing depth as roughly uniform.

About this clone itself: Its specificity is unknown.

With 60 Vbeta and 13 Jbeta primers, the PCR was carried out. The data were produced by immunoSEQ multiplex PCR, yet TCRdb's version contains in-frame clones alone and is incomplete. The sample consists of about 130,000 clones, 80% to 85% of them appearing once. Deletions cut 6 bases from V and 1 base from J, with 27 bases between. The CDR3 consists of 19 residues. Looked up from germline, CDR1 is SEHNR and CDR2 is FQNEAQ (reference sequence). This receptor was identified in a man aged 18 to 29 in good health and CMV-seronegative. J is TRBJ1-1 and V is TRBV7-9; D perhaps matches TRBD1 (5 bases). The sequencing input was PBMCs. CDR3 nucleotide sequence: TGTGCCAGCAGAGTCAAAGGATCAGGGCTGAGGCTCGGGAACACTGAAGCTTTCTTT. Amino acid sequence: CASRVKGSGLRLGNTEAFF.